This T cell receptor (beta chain) was obtained from a study of T cell repertoires in cytomegalovirus infection. Overall study context: CMV epitopes, recently identified HLA-C-restricted and well-studied HLA-B-restricted, were used. From public TCR beta signatures came an indication of both CMV infection and matching HLA type.

On this clonotype itself: What it binds is not known.

This CDR3 has 11 residues. The junction had 3 bases not matched to a gene; V was cut back by 3 bases and J by 13 bases. Regarding the study as a whole: Cumulative public TCR beta family frequency identified carriers of CMV plus the relevant HLA. CMV-specific TCR beta clonotypes restricted by HLA-C dominated the ex vivo response.

TCRdb fed the reads into MiXCR, producing one record per CDR3 protein. The profile shows around 800,000 distinct CDR3 sequences, around a third of them singletons. The receptor was derived from a human donor in good health (CMV status not recorded). Some clones in this sample may be carry-over from other donors' samples. The material sequenced was cultured CD8+ T cells from PBMCs, taken from culture after CMV antigen stimulation. This chain links TRBV12-3 or TRBV12-4 with TRBJ2-1; 7 bases map to TRBD1. The CDR3 bases are TGTGCCAGCAGTTTTAAGGGGGCCCAGTTCTTC. Its protein product is CASSFKGAQFF.